The TCR beta chain described here comes from a study of T cells in Graves' hyperthyroidism and ophthalmopathy. TCR beta CDR3 regions were amplified from RNA transcripts. HTBI primers were the set used in a first-round RT-PCR of the TCR CDR3. TCRdb processed the multiplex PCR reads anew with MiXCR; each CDR3 protein has one entry. The table records approximately 400,000 distinct CDR3 sequences, approximately 15% of them present only once. This clonotype was seen only a few times. Sequenced input: blood. This receptor was obtained from a man aged 25 to 40 with Graves' hyperthyroidism that later progressed to Graves' ophthalmopathy.

The CDR3 sequence is CASSAAPSSGNTIYF. The CDR3 DNA reads TGTGCCAGCAGTGCCGCACCAAGCTCTGGAAACACCATATATTTT. The chain carries TRBV6-1 and TRBJ1-3; D gene uncertain. The germline V gene has CDR1 MNHNS and CDR2 SASEGT. This CDR3 spans 15 amino acids. Trimming took 4 bases from V and 0 from J, leaving 10 bases between them.